This entry lists 25 T cell receptor beta chains sequenced from one sample in a study of blood T cell repertoires in COVID-19. The table came from immunoSEQ multiplex PCR; TCRdb's copy has only in-frame clones and leaves some out. The sample consists of around 370,000 clones, 85% to 90% of them appearing once. Sequenced input: peripheral blood. The receptors stem from a woman between 45 and 65 years old with COVID-19, enrolled during active disease.

The V and J genes are TRBV6-1 and TRBJ2-1; TRBD2 matches at 7 bases. The germline V gene encodes CDR1 MNHNS and CDR2 SASEGT. Trimming cost V 3 bases and J 8 bases; bases outside gene matches: 7. The CDR3 has 14 amino acids. CDR3 sequence (DNA): TGTGCCAGCAGTGATCCAGCGGGACTCTATGAGCAGTTCTTC. Its protein product is CASSDPAGLYEQFF.

This chain connects TRBV11-1 to TRBJ2-5, with D possibly TRBD2 on 6 matching bases. Trimming took off 5 bases at V and 3 bases at J, with 13 bases between the two ends. The CDR3 covers 14 residues. The germline V gene has CDR1 SGHAT and CDR2 FQDESV (reference sequence). The CDR3 coding sequence is TGTGCCAGCAGCCCCGGGACTCCCAAAGAGACCCAGTACTTC. Translated: CASSPGTPKETQYF.

The chain is built from TRBV5-1 and TRBJ2-2, with TRBD2 identical over 10 bases. Unmatched junction bases numbered 6, after V lost 4 bases and J lost 3 bases. This CDR3 spans 16 amino acids. Germline-derived CDR1 and CDR2 are SGHRS and YFSETQ. CDR3 nucleotide sequence: TGCGCCAGCAGCCGGACTAGCGGAGATGACACCGGGGAGCTGTTTTTT. The encoded protein is CASSRTSGDDTGELFF. The whole variable domain, remainder taken from reference TRBV5-1 and TRBJ2-2, is KAGVTQTPRYLIKTRGQQVTLSCSPISGHRSVSWYQQTPGQGLQFLFEYFSETQRNKGNFPGRFSGRQFSNSRSEMNVSTLELGDSALYLCASSRTSGDDTGELFFGEGSRLTVL.

V and J are TRBV12-5 and TRBJ2-1; the match to TRBD1 covers 8 bases. This CDR3 region has 19 residues. Germline CDR1 LGHNT, CDR2 FRNRAP. Trimming cost V 5 bases and J 6 bases; bases outside gene matches: 21. The CDR3 here is CASGAGQGGRTLLGNEQFF. The CDR3, as DNA: TGTGCTAGTGGTGCTGGACAGGGTGGTCGGACGCTTCTGGGCAATGAGCAGTTCTTC.

This chain links TRBV4-1 with TRBJ1-5; TRBD1 agrees at 7 bases. Germline CDR1 and CDR2: MGHRA and YSYEKL. This CDR3 contains 14 residues. With 2 bases clipped from V and 6 bases from J, the junction kept 4 bases outside the gene matches. The CDR3 sequence is CASSQQTGAQPQHF. CDR3 coding DNA: TGCGCCAGCAGCCAACAAACAGGGGCTCAGCCCCAGCATTTT.

The rearrangement uses TRBV6-6 and TRBJ2-1, with D possibly TRBD2 on 6 matching bases. Trimming stripped 5 bases from V and 7 bases from J, with 21 bases between. The CDR3 has 16 amino acids. Germline V CDR1 and CDR2: MNHNY, SVGAGI (reference sequence). The CDR3 reads CASSHPVVPRGNEQFF. The CDR3 nucleotides read TGTGCCAGCAGTCACCCCGTCGTGCCCCGGGGGAATGAGCAGTTCTTC.

This chain joins TRBV5-1 and TRBJ2-6, with 7 bases lining up with TRBD1. After removal of 5 bases from V and 2 bases from J, the junction contained 7 bases not matched to a gene. The CDR3 extends over 16 amino acids. Germline CDR1 is SGHRS and CDR2 is YFSETQ. CDR3 protein: CASSPRGQTGANVLTF. As DNA, the CDR3 is TGCGCCAGCAGTCCCCGGGGACAGACTGGGGCCAACGTCCTGACTTTC.

Points on this clone: Other nucleotide sequences in the sample specify the same CDR3. This sequence joins TRBV19 and TRBJ1-1; 7 positions agree with TRBD1. Germline loops: CDR1 LNHDA, CDR2 SQIVND (reference sequence). This CDR3 has 13 amino acids. The ends lost 2 bases at V and 4 bases at J; junction bases unmatched: 1. CDR3 nucleotides: TGTGCCAGTAGTATACAGGGGGGCACTGAAGCTTTCTTT. Its translation: CASSIQGGTEAFF.

This rearrangement joins TRBV19 to TRBJ2-7, with 12 bases matching TRBD1. Germline values: CDR1 LNHDA, CDR2 SQIVND (reference sequence). This CDR3 has 16 residues. Unmatched junction bases numbered 8, after V lost 6 bases and J lost 2 bases. The DNA of the CDR3 is TGTGCCAGTAGAGTAGCCGGGACAGGGGGCCCCTACGAGCAGTACTTC. It yields the protein CASRVAGTGGPYEQYF.

This clone was seen a handful of times. The chain recombines TRBV5-4 with TRBJ2-7; 12 bases are a match to TRBD2. The CDR3 is 15 amino acids. CDR1 SGHNT and CDR2 YYREEE come from the germline V gene (reference sequence). The J segment lost 4 bases and the V segment lost 3 bases, leaving 5 bases of the junction unmatched. CDR3: CASSSSGRAGYEQYF. CDR3 DNA sequence: TGTGCCAGCAGCTCTAGCGGGAGGGCCGGTTACGAGCAGTACTTC. Complete variable domain (other parts from reference TRBV5-4 and TRBJ2-7): ETGVTQSPTHLIKTRGQQVTLRCSSQSGHNTVSWYQQALGQGPQFIFQYYREEENGRGNFPPRFSGLQFPNYSSELNVNALELDDSALYLCASSSSGRAGYEQYFGPGTRLTVT.

CDR3 residues: CASSPPDSGRAGTYNEQFF. CDR3 DNA: TGTGCCAGCAGCCCCCCGGATAGCGGGAGGGCCGGAACCTACAATGAGCAGTTCTTC. The gene calls are TRBV7-2 and TRBJ2-1; 11 nucleotides agree with TRBD2. Germline trimming cut 5 bases from V and 2 bases from J; bases unmatched to any gene: 14. Per germline, CDR1 SGHTA and CDR2 FQGNSA. The CDR3 covers 19 residues.

This sequence joins TRBV19 and TRBJ2-2; 10 bases match TRBD1. The CDR3 runs to 14 residues. From germline, CDR1 is LNHDA and CDR2 SQIVND (reference sequence). V dropped 6 bases and J dropped 5; count of bases not matched to a gene: 3. The CDR3, as DNA: TGTGCCAGTAGCAGGGACAGGGGAACCGGGGAGCTGTTTTTT. As protein: CASSRDRGTGELFF.

J is TRBJ2-7 and V is TRBV3-1 (or the pseudogene TRBV3-2), with 7 positions matching TRBD2. Trimming cost V 4 bases and J 7 bases; bases outside gene matches: 10. CDR1 and CDR2 from the germline V gene are LGHDT and YNNKEL (reference sequence). CDR3 size: 14 residues. The DNA of the CDR3 is TGTGCCAGCAGCCTTGGGGGAGGGCCCTTAGAGCAGTACTTC. Translated: CASSLGGGPLEQYF.

CDR3 in DNA: TGTGCCAGCAGCCGACAATCCGGGGAGCTGTTTTTT. Protein product: CASSRQSGELFF. The chain joins TRBV6-5 to TRBJ2-2, with D uncertain. The CDR3 is made up of 12 amino acids. V was cut by 6 bases and J by 6 bases, with 8 bases left in between. Germline lookup yields CDR1 MNHEY and CDR2 SVGAGI.

The chain employs TRBV6-5 and TRBJ2-2; D perhaps matches TRBD2 (6 bases). With 6 bases removed from V and 6 bases from J, the gap between germline ends came to 14 bases. Germline V gene lookup returns CDR1 MNHEY and CDR2 SVGAGI. This CDR3 contains 14 residues. DNA of the CDR3: TGTGCCAGCAGCCAAACGGGAGTCCCCGGGGAGCTGTTTTTT. Translation gives CASSQTGVPGELFF.

The J gene is TRBJ1-2, the V gene TRBV6-5; unclear D gene. The CDR3 extends over 15 amino acids. The germline V gene has CDR1 MNHEY and CDR2 SVGAGI. V lost 6 bases and J lost 1, with 15 bases in between. The CDR3: CASRHTLVGNYGYTF. The CDR3 nucleotides are TGTGCCAGCAGGCACACGCTGGTTGGTAACTATGGCTACACCTTC.

V usage is TRBV11-2 and J usage is TRBJ2-7, with D hard to call. This CDR3 comprises 11 residues. Germline loops: CDR1 SGHAT, CDR2 FQNNGV. V was clipped by 1 base and J by 12 bases, with 10 bases between them. The CDR3 loop is CASSLGVILYF. The CDR3 coding sequence is TGTGCCAGCAGCTTAGGCGTGATTTTGTACTTC.

The chain couples TRBV2 to TRBJ2-4, with D maybe TRBD2 (6 bases). CDR3 length: 16 residues. V lost 7 bases to trimming and J lost 0 bases, with 16 bases between them. In germline, CDR1 is SNHLY, CDR2 FYNNEI. The CDR3 DNA sequence: TGTGCCAGCATCTCGGACGGGGGTGTAGCCAAAAACATTCAGTACTTC. This codes for CASISDGGVAKNIQYF.

On this clone: Other DNA sequences of this sample code for an identical CDR3. The rearrangement uses TRBV29-1 and TRBJ1-2; a possible D gene is TRBD1 (5 bases). Germline CDR1 is SQVTM and CDR2 is ANQGSEA. The V end was cut by 4 bases, the J end by 2 bases, with 8 bases between. This CDR3 has 12 residues. The CDR3 loop reads CSVGGGNYGYTF. For the CDR3, the DNA is TGCAGCGTTGGTGGGGGGAACTATGGCTACACCTTC.

J is TRBJ1-2 and V is TRBV4-1, with TRBD1 as a possible D gene (6 bases). From germline, CDR1 is MGHRA and CDR2 YSYEKL. Between the trimmed V and J ends, which lost 4 bases and 5 bases, there was a span of 14 bases. The CDR3 extends over 14 amino acids. The CDR3 loop reads CASSLEGDLYGYTF. The CDR3 DNA follows: TGCGCCAGCAGCCTCGAGGGGGATTTGTATGGCTACACCTTC.

In its sample, this clone was seen a few times. This chain connects TRBV9 to TRBJ1-2, with 11 bases aligning to TRBD1. The germline V gene has CDR1 SGDLS and CDR2 YYNGEE. This CDR3 has 16 residues. V lost 4 bases, J lost 7 bases, and 12 bases stayed unmatched. In DNA form, the CDR3 reads TGTGCCAGCAGCCCCCCCCAAGGACAGGGGGCAGGTGGCTACACCTTC. Translated, it gives CASSPPQGQGAGGYTF.

The rearrangement links TRBV10-1 to TRBJ2-5, with 10 bases that match TRBD2. Per germline, CDR1 WNHNN and CDR2 SYGVQD (reference sequence). Trimming at V came to 2 bases and at J to 7 bases, leaving 4 bases not matched to a gene. This CDR3 comprises 14 residues. In DNA form, the CDR3 reads TGCGCCAGCAGTGAGAGACGGACTAGCGGGACCCAGTACTTC. Protein: CASSERRTSGTQYF.

The chain uses TRBV30 and TRBJ2-7; no definite D call. Germline CDR1 and CDR2: GTSNPN and SVGIG (reference sequence). Trimming took off 0 bases at V and 4 bases at J, with 4 bases between the two ends. This CDR3 region has 11 residues. CDR3 in DNA: TGTGCCTGGAGTGTGAGGTACGAGCAGTACTTC. Its protein product is CAWSVRYEQYF.

V and J are TRBV5-1 and TRBJ2-7; D call uncertain. There are 14 residues in the CDR3. The V and J ends lost 7 bases and 8 bases respectively, with 22 bases between them. Per germline, CDR1 SGHRS and CDR2 YFSETQ. In DNA form, the CDR3 reads TGCGCCAGCCACCAGTTTGGGCAGAACTCCAAGCAGTACTTC. Its protein product is CASHQFGQNSKQYF.

The genes are TRBV11-2 and TRBJ2-1; 11 bases fit TRBD2. The CDR3 length is 16 residues. The V gene end was trimmed by 1 base and the J gene end by 11 bases; junction bases not matched to a gene: 10. CDR1 and CDR2 from the germline V gene are SGHAT and FQNNGV. The CDR3, as DNA: TGTGCCAGCAGCTTAGGTGGGTCTAGCGGGAGGCCCCAGCAGTTCTTC. The encoded protein is CASSLGGSSGRPQQFF.